A single TCR beta chain is shown here with its context. Its antigen is not known. Naive, central memory, regulatory and stem cell-like memory cells within the CD4+ compartment were sorted using CD45RO/CCR7/CD25/CD127/CD95/CD27. Sort purity for all populations was recorded as exceeding 98%. V shed 3 bases and J shed 12 bases, with 15 bases lying between them. This CDR3 has 13 amino acids. CDR1 LNHNV and CDR2 YYDKDF come from the germline V gene (reference sequence). These data are taken from a study of beta chain features in type 1 diabetes. Findings of the study overall: PCR might show a preference for shorter templates, equally across patients and controls.

The sequenced template was cDNA made from the entire isolated RNA. Samples of naive, central memory and regulatory T cells yielded a mean of about 3.8 million reads. Repertoires were generated with immunoSEQ multiplex PCR, while TCRdb's copy carries only in-frame clones and drops some. The data contain around 430,000 clones, 30% of them singletons. The rearrangement joins TRBV15 to TRBJ2-1; D could derive from TRBD1 or TRBD2 (5 bases each). Sequenced material: naive CD4+ T cells from blood. This TCR was sampled from a young man in good health. In DNA form, the CDR3 reads TGTGCCACCAGCAGCGTGAATTTTGGGGGGCAGTTCTTC. Translating gives CATSSVNFGGQFF.